This T cell receptor beta chain is drawn from a study of shared clonotypes between healthy human individuals. Study-level information: Donors consisted of a couple of women and three men between 18 and 49.

V was trimmed by 2 bases and J by 4 bases, leaving 8 bases between them. Germline V gene sequence: CDR1 SEHNR, CDR2 FQNEAQ (reference sequence). The CDR3 has 13 residues. Study-level results: Sequencing depth was a factor that was expected to affect clonotype sharing among donors. In the sorted subsets, rarefaction showed sequencing was incomplete despite large depth.

A note on this clone: Antigen unknown.

Sequencing was performed with immunoSEQ multiplex PCR; in TCRdb, only in-frame clones are kept and a portion is missing. The repertoire has over a million clones, around 78% of them found once; the top ten carry roughly 0.65%. The chain couples TRBV7-9 to TRBJ2-5, with a tentative D call TRBD1 (5 bases). This receptor was identified in a man younger than 35 in good health. Some clones in this sample may be carry-over from other donors' samples. The sample consisted of memory CD4+ T cells from PBMCs. Subset noted: CD45RA-negative fraction. CDR3 nucleotide sequence: TGTGCCAGCAGCTTATGGGGCGGAGAGACCCAGTACTTC. It yields the protein CASSLWGGETQYF.